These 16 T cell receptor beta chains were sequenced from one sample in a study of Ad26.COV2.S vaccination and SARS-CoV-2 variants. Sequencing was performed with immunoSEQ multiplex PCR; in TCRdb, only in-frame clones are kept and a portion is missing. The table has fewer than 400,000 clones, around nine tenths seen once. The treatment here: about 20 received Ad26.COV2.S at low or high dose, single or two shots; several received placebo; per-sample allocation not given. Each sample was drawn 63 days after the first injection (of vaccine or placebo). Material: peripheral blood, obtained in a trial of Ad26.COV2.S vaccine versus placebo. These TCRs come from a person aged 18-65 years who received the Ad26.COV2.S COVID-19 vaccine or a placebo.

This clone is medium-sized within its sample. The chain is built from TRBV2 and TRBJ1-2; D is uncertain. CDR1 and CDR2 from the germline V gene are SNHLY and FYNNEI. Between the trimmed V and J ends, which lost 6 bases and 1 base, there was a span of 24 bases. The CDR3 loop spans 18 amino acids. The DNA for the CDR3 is TGTGCCAGCAGGGGGTGGCAGTCCAATTTCCCGAATAACTATGGCTACACCTTC. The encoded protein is CASRGWQSNFPNNYGYTF.

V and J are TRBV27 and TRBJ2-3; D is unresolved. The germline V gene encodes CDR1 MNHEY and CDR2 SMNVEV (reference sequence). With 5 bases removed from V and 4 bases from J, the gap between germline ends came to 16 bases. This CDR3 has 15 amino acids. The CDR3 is CASSVDFGRADTQYF. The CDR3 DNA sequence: TGTGCCAGCAGTGTCGACTTCGGACGGGCAGATACGCAGTATTTT.

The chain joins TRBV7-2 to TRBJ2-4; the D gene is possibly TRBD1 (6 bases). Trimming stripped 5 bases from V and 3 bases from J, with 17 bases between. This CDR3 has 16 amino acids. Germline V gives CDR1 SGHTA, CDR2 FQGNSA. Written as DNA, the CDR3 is TGTGCCAGCAGCAGACTCGCGGACAGTAGCAAAAACATTCAGTACTTC. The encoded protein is CASSRLADSSKNIQYF.

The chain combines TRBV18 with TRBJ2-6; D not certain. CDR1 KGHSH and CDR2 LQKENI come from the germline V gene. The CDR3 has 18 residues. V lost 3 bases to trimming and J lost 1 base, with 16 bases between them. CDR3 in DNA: TGTGCCAGCTCACCCGTCGGAGTTCAAGTATCTGGGGCCAACGTCCTGACTTTC. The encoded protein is CASSPVGVQVSGANVLTF.

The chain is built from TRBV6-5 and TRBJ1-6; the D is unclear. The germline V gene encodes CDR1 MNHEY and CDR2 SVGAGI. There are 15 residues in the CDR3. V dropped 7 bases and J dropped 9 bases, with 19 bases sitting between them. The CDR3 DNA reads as TGTGCCAGCACCGCAGGAGGCCGGCGAGGTTCACCCCTCCACTTT. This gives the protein CASTAGGRRGSPLHF.

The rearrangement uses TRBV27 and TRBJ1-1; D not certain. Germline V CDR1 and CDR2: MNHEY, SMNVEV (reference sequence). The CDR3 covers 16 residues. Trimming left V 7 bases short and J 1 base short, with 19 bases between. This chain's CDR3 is CASKPWNYKGNTEAFF. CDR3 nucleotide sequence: TGTGCCAGCAAGCCGTGGAACTACAAAGGGAACACTGAAGCTTTCTTT.

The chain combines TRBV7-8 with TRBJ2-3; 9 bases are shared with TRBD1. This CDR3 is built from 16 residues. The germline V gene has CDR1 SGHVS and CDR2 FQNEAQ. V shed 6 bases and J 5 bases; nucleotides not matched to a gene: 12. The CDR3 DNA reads TGTGCCAGCAGGCCCAGGCGGACAGGGGTTCAAGATACGCAGTATTTT. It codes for CASRPRRTGVQDTQYF.

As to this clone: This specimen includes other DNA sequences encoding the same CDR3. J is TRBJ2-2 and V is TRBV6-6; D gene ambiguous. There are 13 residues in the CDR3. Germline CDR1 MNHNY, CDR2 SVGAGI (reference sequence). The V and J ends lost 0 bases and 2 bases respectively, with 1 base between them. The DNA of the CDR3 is TGTGCCAGCAGTTACTCTAACACCGGGGAGCTGTTTTTT. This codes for CASSYSNTGELFF.

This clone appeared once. CDR3 nucleotide sequence: TGTGCCAGCAGCTTAATAGCGGGGGGAGGAGAGACCCAGTACTTC. Translation gives CASSLIAGGGETQYF. The chain uses TRBV13 and TRBJ2-5, with 10 bases that match TRBD2. CDR3 size: 15 residues. Germline loops: CDR1 PRHDT, CDR2 FYEKMQ (reference sequence). V was clipped by 2 bases and J by 4 bases; unmatched bases: 4.

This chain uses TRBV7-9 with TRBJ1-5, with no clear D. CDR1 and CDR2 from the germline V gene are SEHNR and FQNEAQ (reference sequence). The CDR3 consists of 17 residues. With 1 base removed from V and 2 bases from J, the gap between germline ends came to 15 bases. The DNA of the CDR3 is TGTGCCAGCAGCTTAGGTGGAGGGCTCAGAGGCAATCAGCCCCAGCATTTT. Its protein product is CASSLGGGLRGNQPQHF.

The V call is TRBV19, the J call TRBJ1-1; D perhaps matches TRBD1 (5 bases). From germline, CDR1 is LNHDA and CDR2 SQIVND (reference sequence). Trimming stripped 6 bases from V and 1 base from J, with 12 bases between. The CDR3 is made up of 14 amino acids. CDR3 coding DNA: TGTGCCAGTAGGAAACAGGAGGAGAACACTGAAGCTTTCTTT. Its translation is CASRKQEENTEAFF.

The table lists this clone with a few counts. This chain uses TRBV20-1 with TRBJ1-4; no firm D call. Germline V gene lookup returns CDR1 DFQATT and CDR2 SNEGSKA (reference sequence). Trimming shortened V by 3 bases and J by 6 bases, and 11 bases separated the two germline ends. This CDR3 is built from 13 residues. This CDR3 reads CSASGAEDEKLFF. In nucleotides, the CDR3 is TGCAGTGCTAGTGGCGCCGAGGATGAAAAACTGTTTTTT.

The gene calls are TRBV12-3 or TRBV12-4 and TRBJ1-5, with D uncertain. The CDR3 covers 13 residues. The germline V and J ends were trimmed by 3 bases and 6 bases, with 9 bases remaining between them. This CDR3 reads CASSFGRPQPQHF. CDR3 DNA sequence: TGTGCCAGCAGTTTTGGCAGGCCTCAGCCCCAGCATTTT.

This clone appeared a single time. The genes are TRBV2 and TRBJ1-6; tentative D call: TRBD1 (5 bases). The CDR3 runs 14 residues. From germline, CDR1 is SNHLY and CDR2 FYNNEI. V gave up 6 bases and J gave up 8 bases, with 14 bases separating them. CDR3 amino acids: CASRAGTLDSPLHF. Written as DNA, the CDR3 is TGTGCCAGCAGAGCCGGGACGTTGGATTCACCCCTCCACTTT.

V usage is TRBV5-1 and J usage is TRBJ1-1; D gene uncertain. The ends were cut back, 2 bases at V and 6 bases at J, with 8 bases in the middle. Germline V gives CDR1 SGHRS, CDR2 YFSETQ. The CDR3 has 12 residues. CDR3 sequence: CASSFRWPEAFF. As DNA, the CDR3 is TGCGCCAGCAGCTTTCGTTGGCCTGAAGCTTTCTTT.

The CDR3 coding sequence is TGTGCCAGCAGCACGTATCGCCCCGTGACTAGGGGGTATGGCTACACCTTC. Translating gives CASSTYRPVTRGYGYTF. The gene calls are TRBV7-2 and TRBJ1-2, with D possibly being TRBD1 (6 bases). Germline lookup yields CDR1 SGHTA and CDR2 FQGNSA. The CDR3 has 17 amino acids. The germline V and J ends were trimmed by 5 bases and 5 bases, with 24 bases remaining between them.